Each of the 15 T cell receptor beta chains below was sequenced from the same sample in a study of CD8 T cells in ankylosing spondylitis. Overall study results and limits: What seemed typical of ankylosing spondylitis blood was a TCR beta motif built from eight highly homologous variants.

The antigens for these receptors are not known. One entry per CDR3 protein, called by TCRdb with MiXCR from the 5' RACE reads. Of 670,000 or so distinct CDR3 sequences listed, around 19% are singletons. Sequenced: blood, either unsorted or a sorted T cell fraction (not recorded which). The receptors here all came from a male donor with ankylosing spondylitis.

This clonotype was observed a handful of times. CDR3 amino acids: CASSSLDRVYEQYF. CDR3 DNA: TGTGCCAGCAGCTCGCTGGACAGGGTCTACGAGCAGTACTTC. The chain combines TRBV5-6 with TRBJ2-7; TRBD1 matches at 8 bases. J gave up 3 bases and V 3 bases, and 5 bases lay outside the gene matches. Germline CDR1 SGHDT, CDR2 YYEEEE. The CDR3 sequence is 14 residues long.

The rearrangement uses TRBV15 and TRBJ2-7, with D maybe TRBD1 (5 bases). The length of the CDR3 is 16 residues. Trimming removed 0 bases at V and 1 base at J, with 13 bases between. Germline loops: CDR1 LNHNV, CDR2 YYDKDF (reference sequence). Here the CDR3 DNA reads TGTGCCACCAGCAGAGATGTGAAAGGACAATCCTACGAGCAGTACTTC. It translates to CATSRDVKGQSYEQYF.

This clonotype was detected a few times. The chain uses TRBV6-5 and TRBJ2-2; D is uncertain. The V and J ends lost 2 bases and 6 bases respectively, with 4 bases between them. Germline V gene lookup returns CDR1 MNHEY and CDR2 SVGAGI. The CDR3 runs 12 residues. The CDR3 DNA sequence: TGTGCCAGCAGTTACGTCGCCGGGGAGCTGTTTTTT. It codes for CASSYVAGELFF.

This clonotype was seen a few times. V usage is TRBV20-1 and J usage is TRBJ2-2; TRBD1 or TRBD2 may be the D gene (5 bases each). The germline V gene encodes CDR1 DFQATT and CDR2 SNEGSKA (reference sequence). This CDR3 contains 15 residues. V lost 3 bases, J lost 3 bases, and 14 bases lay in between. CDR3 in DNA: TGCAGTGCTAGGGACCACGGGACCCACACCGGGGAGCTGTTTTTT. It translates to CSARDHGTHTGELFF.

The chain recombines TRBV7-2 with TRBJ2-1; D possibly matches TRBD1 or TRBD2 (6 bases each). CDR1 is SGHTA and CDR2 is FQGNSA in the germline V gene. The CDR3 runs 14 residues. V was pared by 1 base and J by 8 bases, with 12 bases between. The CDR3 DNA follows: TGTGCCAGCAGCTTAGGGGACACGGGGGATGAGCAGTTCTTC. Protein: CASSLGDTGDEQFF.

This chain connects TRBV15 to TRBJ2-5; a weak D match, TRBD2 (5 bases). The V and J ends lost 0 bases and 5 bases respectively, with 10 bases between them. CDR1 LNHNV and CDR2 YYDKDF come from the germline V gene (reference sequence). The length of the CDR3 is 14 residues. CDR3 sequence reads: CATSRDRGYETQYF. CDR3 nucleotide sequence: TGTGCCACCAGCAGAGACCGGGGATATGAGACCCAGTACTTC.

The chain couples TRBV7-2 to TRBJ2-7; 8 bases are a match to TRBD2. CDR1 is SGHTA and CDR2 is FQGNSA in the germline V gene. This CDR3 region has 17 residues. The V gene end was trimmed by 1 base and the J gene end by 0 bases; junction bases not matched to a gene: 8. The CDR3 DNA follows: TGTGCCAGCAGCTTAGGGGGAAGCGGGGGCTTCTCCTACGAGCAGTACTTC. This gives the protein CASSLGGSGGFSYEQYF.

The rearrangement links TRBV4-1 to TRBJ2-6, with D maybe TRBD2 (6 bases). The V end lost 6 bases, the J end lost 0 bases, and 18 bases lay between the germline ends. The germline V gene encodes CDR1 MGHRA and CDR2 YSYEKL. The CDR3 is 18 amino acids. The chain's CDR3 is CASSRGGTQGSGANVLTF. CDR3 DNA: TGCGCCAGCAGTCGAGGAGGGACGCAGGGCTCTGGGGCCAACGTCCTGACTTTC.

The chain combines TRBV30 with TRBJ2-7, with 8 bases matching TRBD1. CDR3 size: 13 residues. Trimming took 3 bases from V and 7 from J; bases not matched to a gene: 8. In germline, CDR1 is GTSNPN, CDR2 SVGIG (reference sequence). CDR3 bases: TGTGCCTGGAGCCTGGACAGGGCAGGAGAGCAGTACTTC. Translating it yields CAWSLDRAGEQYF.

This clonotype was recorded only once. The rearrangement joins TRBV4-3 to TRBJ2-2; 11 bases align to TRBD2. The CDR3 sequence is 16 residues long. J gave up 4 bases and V 4 bases, and 5 bases lay outside the gene matches. From germline, CDR1 is LGHNA and CDR2 YSLEER. CDR3 nucleotide sequence: TGCGCCAGCAGCCTGGGACTAGCGGAACCCACCGGGGAGCTGTTTTTT. Residues: CASSLGLAEPTGELFF.

J is TRBJ1-2 and V is TRBV3-1; no definite D call. The CDR3 has 15 residues. Germline V lookup: CDR1 LGHDT, CDR2 YNNKEL (reference sequence). V was clipped by 1 base and J by 6 bases, with 15 bases between them. The CDR3 loop is CASSQGVPGENGYTF. The DNA of the CDR3 is TGTGCCAGCAGCCAAGGGGTCCCCGGGGAGAATGGCTACACCTTC.

This clonotype was seen a few times. This chain joins TRBV7-9 and TRBJ2-7, with a weak D call TRBD2 (5 bases). Germline lookup yields CDR1 SEHNR and CDR2 FQNEAQ (reference sequence). V gave up 4 bases and J gave up 3 bases, with 13 bases separating them. The CDR3 totals 14 residues. In nucleotides, the CDR3 is TGTGCCAGCAGCTCTGAGCGGAGCCTCTACGAGCAGTACTTC. Residues: CASSSERSLYEQYF.

This clonotype was seen ten or more times. The chain employs TRBV6-1 and TRBJ2-5; no definite D call. CDR1 MNHNS and CDR2 SASEGT come from the germline V gene. Trimming shortened V by 7 bases and J by 3 bases, and 12 bases separated the two germline ends. This CDR3 comprises 13 residues. CDR3 sequence (DNA): TGTGCCAGCACTCCACGAGCAGAAGAGACCCAGTACTTC. This sequence encodes CASTPRAEETQYF.

There are many counts of this clonotype. The rearrangement uses TRBV20-1 and TRBJ2-7; D may be TRBD2 (6 bases). The germline V gene encodes CDR1 DFQATT and CDR2 SNEGSKA (reference sequence). V was trimmed by 1 base and J by 5 bases, leaving 12 bases between them. This CDR3 region has 13 residues. CDR3: CSARASGRDEQYF. CDR3 DNA: TGCAGTGCTAGAGCGAGCGGGCGCGACGAGCAGTACTTC.

This clonotype has just a few counts. The V call is TRBV3-1, the J call TRBJ2-1; D gene ambiguous. The CDR3 totals 14 residues. The germline V and J ends were trimmed by 1 base and 10 bases, with 14 bases remaining between them. In germline, CDR1 is LGHDT, CDR2 YNNKEL (reference sequence). CDR3 loop: CASSQAGPTYEQFF. CDR3 DNA sequence: TGTGCCAGCAGCCAAGCCGGACCTACATACGAGCAGTTCTTC.